This T cell receptor (beta chain) is drawn from a study of graft-versus-host responses after intestinal transplantation listed by TCRdb under 2021. Notes on the research overall: Multivisceral, liver-intestinal, or isolated intestinal transplants were received by the recipients. After intestinal transplantation, graft-versus-host and host-versus-graft alloreactive T cell clones in the graft, circulation and bone marrow were tracked using bulk TCR-beta CDR3 sequencing. To identify alloreactive clones, pre-transplant mixed lymphocyte reaction products were sequenced and then compared with unstimulated pre-transplant donor and recipient T cells. Rather than being sequenced by the commercial service, samples from a few later patients were sequenced in-house on an Illumina MiSeq and processed with MiXCR. A peak of at least 4% donor T cells among recipient peripheral blood mononuclear cells was the definition used for donor T cell macrochimerism. A cohort of around 25 intestinal transplant recipients, including one retransplant, was enrolled, and 3 patients lacking pretransplant specimens were excluded. Anti-thymocyte globulin induction was given to all recipients, followed by maintenance tacrolimus and steroids for approximately 3 years. Summary of the overall study and its limitations: Peak levels of circulating GvH clones were associated with declines in HvG clones early after transplant. In patients with donor T cell macrochimerism, the allografts had high GvH to HvG T cell clonal ratios. The conclusions were limited by the relatively low number and heterogeneity of the intestinal transplant patients. GvH clones were detected in recipient bone marrow, and some of these GvH clones were observed earlier in ileal mucosa or blood, consistent with an intestinal mucosal origin.

Notes on this clone: Its specific antigen is unknown. No base quality values were provided; no much bigger clone lies one nucleotide off.

Interpreted using the paper, the time point label stands for: cells obtained before transplantation from donor or recipient. CD3+CD4+ and CD3+CD8+ populations were FACS-sorted from unstimulated pre-transplant donor and recipient cells taken from spleen or lymph nodes. The library came from the immunoSEQ multiplex PCR assay. For most patients, genomic DNA was isolated with the Qiagen DNeasy Blood and Tissue Kit and sent frozen to Adaptive Biotechnologies for TCR sequencing. For most patients, high-throughput TCR-beta CDR3 sequencing of genomic DNA was performed by Adaptive Biotechnologies. Turning to the authors' computational methods: Adaptive's ImmunoSEQ software was the source of the TCR sequencing data for 18 patients, while three other patients were processed with MiXCR and VDJtools. To correct CD4 versus CD8 sorting errors, any sequence found in both subsets at a frequency ratio below 5:1 was removed. Because the origin of CDR3 nucleotide sequences shared between donor and recipient could not be assigned, those sequences were removed. Alloreactive clones required at least 2-fold expansion over unstimulated cells and minimum CFSE-low frequency of 0.002% (template counts) or 0.001% (read counts). Mappable clones were those detected in sequenced pre-transplant spleen, lymph node, or MLR CFSE-low populations of the donor or recipient. The cumulative frequency of alloreactive clones was calculated as a percentage of all sequences, weighted by copy number. Drawn from immuneACCESS, this table holds only the in-frame rearrangements with V and J called that TCRdb kept. Clones are partly lost; checked studies trace under half to an unresolved V gene and leave the rest unexplained. V and J calls plus clone size are reproduced from that table; the DNA served to infer D and trimming. Recorded for this sample are tens of thousands of clones; approximately 87% of them occurred a single time. The top ten hold around 0.1% of the sample.

This TCR came from a human donor who received an intestinal transplant. This material consisted of unstimulated CD4+ T cells sorted from spleen or lymph node cells, taken before intestinal transplant.

The nucleotides are TGTGCCAGCAGAGAACCAGGGGGCGGGAAGGGCTACACCTTC. Translated, this gives CASREPGGGKGYTF. The chain employs TRBV27 and TRBJ1-2; 8 bases in the junction line up with TRBD1. Trimming leaves V shorter by 6 bases and J shorter by 8 bases, with the junction holding 11 bases beyond the gene matches. CDR3 length: 14 amino acids, cysteine to phenylalanine. Only the CDR3 DNA is retained, 42 bases long and in frame from the first base. CDR1 and CDR2, per the germline V gene (reference sequence), are MNHEY and SMNVEV.